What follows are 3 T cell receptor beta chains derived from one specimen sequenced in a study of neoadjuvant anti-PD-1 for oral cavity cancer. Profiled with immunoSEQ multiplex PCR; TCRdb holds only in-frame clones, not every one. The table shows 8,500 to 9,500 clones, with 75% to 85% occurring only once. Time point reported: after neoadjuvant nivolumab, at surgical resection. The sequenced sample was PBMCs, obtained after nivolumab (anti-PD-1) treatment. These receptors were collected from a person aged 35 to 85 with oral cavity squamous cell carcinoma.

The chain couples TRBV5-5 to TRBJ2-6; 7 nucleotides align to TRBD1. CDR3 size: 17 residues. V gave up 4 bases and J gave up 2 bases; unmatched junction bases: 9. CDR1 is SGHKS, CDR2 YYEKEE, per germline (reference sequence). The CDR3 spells CASSLPGTATGANVLTF. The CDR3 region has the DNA TGTGCCAGCAGCCTACCCGGGACAGCAACTGGGGCCAACGTCCTGACTTTC.

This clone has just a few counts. Here the CDR3 DNA reads TGTGCCAGCAGCTTAGGGGGGCCTGTATCGGAGACCCAGTACTTC. Its translation is CASSLGGPVSETQYF. The chain combines TRBV11-2 with TRBJ2-5; D is perhaps TRBD1 (6 bases). This CDR3 region has 15 residues. Deletions cut 1 base from V and 5 bases from J, with 14 bases between. Germline CDR1 is SGHAT and CDR2 is FQNNGV.

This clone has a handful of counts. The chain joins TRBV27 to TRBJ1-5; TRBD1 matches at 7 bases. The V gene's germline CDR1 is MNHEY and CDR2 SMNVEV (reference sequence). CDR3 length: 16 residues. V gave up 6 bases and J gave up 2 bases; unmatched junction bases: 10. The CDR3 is CASRPNRQGRNQPQHF. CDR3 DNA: TGTGCCAGCAGACCAAACCGACAGGGCCGCAATCAGCCCCAGCATTTT.